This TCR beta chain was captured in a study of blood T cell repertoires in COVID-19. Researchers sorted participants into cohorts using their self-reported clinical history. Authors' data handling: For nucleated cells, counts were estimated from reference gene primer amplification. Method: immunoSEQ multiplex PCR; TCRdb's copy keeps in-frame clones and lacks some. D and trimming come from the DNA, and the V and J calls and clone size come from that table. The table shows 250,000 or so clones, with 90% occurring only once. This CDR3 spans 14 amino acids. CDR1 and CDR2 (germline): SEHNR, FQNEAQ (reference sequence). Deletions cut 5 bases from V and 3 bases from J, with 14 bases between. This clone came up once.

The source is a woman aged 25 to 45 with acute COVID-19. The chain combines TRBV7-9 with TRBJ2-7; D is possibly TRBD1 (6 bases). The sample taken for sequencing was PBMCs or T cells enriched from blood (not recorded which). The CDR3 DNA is TGTGCCAGCAGCAACCCGGGACAAGGCTACGAGCAGTACTTC. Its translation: CASSNPGQGYEQYF.